This T cell receptor (beta chain) was recovered during a study of T cell repertoires in cytomegalovirus infection. Study-wide background: Researchers turned to recently identified HLA-C-restricted CMV epitopes as well as well-studied HLA-B-restricted ones. In public TCR beta signatures, there were indications of both CMV infection and matching HLA type. Study outcomes and limitations: It was HLA-C-restricted CMV-specific TCR beta clonotypes that dominated the response ex vivo. Summed public TCR beta family frequency identified CMV carriers bearing the relevant HLA.

J was trimmed by 8 bases and V by 3 bases; bases with no gene match: 6. The CDR3 is 12 amino acids. The V gene's germline CDR1 is SQVTM and CDR2 ANQGSEA. Concerning this clonotype itself: The antigen remains unidentified.

A single record per CDR3 protein comes from TCRdb applying MiXCR to the reads. The repertoire holds about 700,000 distinct CDR3 sequences, with about 30% as singletons. The chain links TRBV29-1 to TRBJ1-1; 7 nucleotides align to TRBD1. The input for sequencing was cultured PBMCs, taken from culture after CMV antigen stimulation. The TCR was taken from a human donor in good health (CMV status not recorded). Some clones in this sample may be carry-over from other donors' samples. The CDR3 DNA follows: TGCAGCGTTGAGAGGGGAGGGGGCGAAGCTTTCTTT. Its translation is CSVERGGGEAFF.